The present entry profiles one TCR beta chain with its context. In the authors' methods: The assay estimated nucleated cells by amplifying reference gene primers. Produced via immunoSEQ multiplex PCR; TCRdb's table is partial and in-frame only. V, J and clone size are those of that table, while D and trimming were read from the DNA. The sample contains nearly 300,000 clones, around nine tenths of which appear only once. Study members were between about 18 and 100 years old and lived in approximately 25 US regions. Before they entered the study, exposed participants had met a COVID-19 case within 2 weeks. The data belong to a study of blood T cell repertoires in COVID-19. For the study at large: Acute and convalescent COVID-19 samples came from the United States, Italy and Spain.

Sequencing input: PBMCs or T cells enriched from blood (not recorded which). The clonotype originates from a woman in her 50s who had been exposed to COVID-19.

The CDR3 coding sequence is TGTGCCACCAGCAGGACTCTCTCCTACGAGCAGTACTTC. Protein sequence: CATSRTLSYEQYF. The rearrangement uses TRBV15 and TRBJ2-7; D is undetermined. Deletions cut 3 bases from V and 0 bases from J, with 6 bases between. This CDR3 region has 13 residues. CDR1 LNHNV and CDR2 YYDKDF come from the germline V gene (reference sequence).